This TCR beta chain was identified in a study of blood T cell repertoires in COVID-19. Study at large: Samples of COVID-19 (acute and convalescent) were obtained from the United States, Italy and Spain. PBMCs, B-cell-depleted T cells, or T cells were the source of the cDNA or gDNA that made up the material.

Original handling: Scientists estimated how many nucleated cells there were by amplifying reference gene primers. Assay used: immunoSEQ multiplex PCR; TCRdb lists only in-frame clones, some missing. The V and J calls and clone size come from that table; D and trimming were worked out from the DNA. This sample has 95,000 to 150,000 clones, with about nine tenths found just once. Per germline, CDR1 MNHEY and CDR2 SVGAGI. Between the trimmed V and J ends, which lost 6 bases and 1 base, there was a span of 9 bases. This CDR3 is built from 14 residues. The sample comprised peripheral blood. This TCR came from a man in his forties or fifties with acute or convalescent COVID-19. The V call is TRBV6-5, the J call TRBJ1-4; maybe TRBD1 (5 bases). The CDR3 is CASRARVTNEKLFF. The CDR3 DNA reads TGTGCCAGCAGAGCCAGGGTAACTAATGAAAAACTGTTTTTT.